The 4 T cell receptor beta chains in this list originate from one sample, sequenced in a study of blood T cell repertoires in COVID-19. Sequencing used immunoSEQ multiplex PCR; TCRdb keeps in-frame clones, though not all of them. The sample lists 25,000 to 30,000 clones; 94% were seen once. Sequencing input: peripheral blood. The origin of the receptors is a human donor with active COVID-19. The donor label of this sample is uncertain.

This chain connects TRBV6-6 to TRBJ2-2, with 11 bases identical to TRBD1. Germline V CDR1 and CDR2: MNHNY, SVGAGI (reference sequence). The V gene end was trimmed by 7 bases and the J gene end by 5 bases; junction bases not matched to a gene: 6. This CDR3 contains 15 residues. Here the CDR3 DNA reads TGTGCCAGCATCCTGGGGACAGGGGGAACCGGGGAGCTGTTTTTT. Protein product: CASILGTGGTGELFF.

The rearrangement links TRBV28 to TRBJ1-5; TRBD1 agrees at 10 bases. This CDR3 is 15 amino acids long. CDR1 is MDHEN and CDR2 is SYDVKM in the germline V gene. Trimming cost V 3 bases and J 1 base; bases outside gene matches: 0. This CDR3 is CASSLGQGSNQPQHF. The DNA for the CDR3 is TGTGCCAGCAGTTTGGGACAGGGGAGCAATCAGCCCCAGCATTTT.

By share of the sample, this clone is medium-sized (0.01 to 0.1%). This rearrangement joins TRBV7-9 to TRBJ2-7; 10 nucleotides match TRBD1. This CDR3 spans 14 amino acids. Germline V gene sequence: CDR1 SEHNR, CDR2 FQNEAQ (reference sequence). The V and J ends lost 5 bases and 6 bases, in that order; junction bases with no gene match: 7. CDR3 sequence reads: CASSTTGGYSEQYF. The CDR3 DNA follows: TGTGCCAGCAGCACGACAGGGGGCTATTCCGAGCAGTACTTC.

This chain uses TRBV5-4 with TRBJ2-7, with 7 bases aligning to TRBD2. CDR1 is SGHNT, CDR2 YYREEE, per germline (reference sequence). The CDR3 extends over 14 amino acids. Trimming took 5 bases from V and 4 from J; bases not matched to a gene: 9. As DNA, the CDR3 is TGTGCCAGCAGTCACTCTAGCGGAGGTTACGAGCAGTACTTC. Its translation is CASSHSSGGYEQYF.